This T cell receptor beta chain is from a study of blood T cell repertoires in COVID-19. Overall study context: Donors in the United States, Italy and Spain gave samples during acute or convalescent COVID-19. Nucleic acid was either cDNA or gDNA, and it came from T cells, B-cell-depleted T cells, or PBMCs.

Per the study methods: Counts of nucleated cells, estimated from reference gene primer amplification, were obtained. Libraries were prepared by immunoSEQ multiplex PCR; TCRdb keeps only in-frame clonotypes and omits some of them. That table is the source of V, J and clone size, and D and trimming were worked out from the DNA. The data show more than 60,000 clones, with roughly 84% seen just once and roughly 4% held by the top ten. Sequenced sample: peripheral blood. This receptor was identified in a man between 45 and 60 years old with acute or convalescent COVID-19.

CDR3 DNA: TGTGCCAGCAGCTTAACAGGGGGGTCCGATACCTACGAGCAGTACTTC. It specifies CASSLTGGSDTYEQYF. This chain joins TRBV11-2 and TRBJ2-7; TRBD1 matches 8 bases. Per germline, CDR1 SGHAT and CDR2 FQNNGV. This CDR3 is 16 amino acids long. V trimming: 2 bases; J trimming: 2 bases; junction bases outside the gene matches: 8.